The count of the clone carrying this T cell receptor (beta chain) is one. This record belongs to a study of PD-1 blockade in classical Hodgkin lymphoma. This CDR3 contains 16 residues. CDR1 and CDR2 from the germline V gene are MDHEN and SYDVKM. With 5 bases removed from V and 2 bases from J, the gap between germline ends came to 16 bases. Time point: cycle 4 day 1 (C4D1), after 5 to 7 weeks of nivolumab. Every patient was affected by relapse after autologous stem cell transplantation, while exposure to brentuximab vedotin was not uniform. Sequencing used immunoSEQ multiplex PCR; TCRdb keeps in-frame clones, though not all of them. The sample has 45,000 or so clones; about 77% are singletons.

This sequence was found in a human donor with classical Hodgkin lymphoma. The sample consisted of peripheral blood mononuclear cells (PBMCs), taken before the fourth cycle of nivolumab. V and J are TRBV28 and TRBJ1-5; a possible D gene is TRBD1 (6 bases). The CDR3 loop is CASSLQQGNGNQPQHF. CDR3 DNA: TGTGCCAGCAGTCTGCAACAGGGAAACGGCAATCAGCCCCAGCATTTT.